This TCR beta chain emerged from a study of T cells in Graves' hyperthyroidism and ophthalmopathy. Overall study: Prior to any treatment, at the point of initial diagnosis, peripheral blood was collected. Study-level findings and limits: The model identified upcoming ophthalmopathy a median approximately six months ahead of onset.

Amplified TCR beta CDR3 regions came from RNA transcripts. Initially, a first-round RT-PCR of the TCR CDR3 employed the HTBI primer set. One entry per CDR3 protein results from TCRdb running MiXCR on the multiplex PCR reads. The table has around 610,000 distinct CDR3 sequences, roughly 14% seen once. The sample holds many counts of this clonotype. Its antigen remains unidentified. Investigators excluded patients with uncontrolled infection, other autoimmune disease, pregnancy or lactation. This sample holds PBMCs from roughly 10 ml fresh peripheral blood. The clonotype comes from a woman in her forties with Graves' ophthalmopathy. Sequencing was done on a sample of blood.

CDR3 residues: CASTGQGYEQYF. DNA for the CDR3: TGTGCCAGCACCGGACAGGGTTACGAGCAGTACTTC. The chain carries TRBV28 and TRBJ2-7, with 8 bases lining up with TRBD1. After removal of 7 bases from V and 4 bases from J, the junction contained 3 bases not matched to a gene. The CDR3 totals 12 residues. Germline V gene lookup returns CDR1 MDHEN and CDR2 SYDVKM.